What follows are 2 T cell receptor beta chains derived from one specimen sequenced in a study of T cell responses to AZD1222 COVID-19 vaccine. The table came from immunoSEQ multiplex PCR; TCRdb's copy has only in-frame clones and leaves some out. Of more than 90,000 clones in the sample, 86% are singletons; the top ten hold 17%. The sequenced sample was peripheral blood, obtained 28 days after the second AZD1222 dose. The origin of the receptors is an adult who received the AZD1222 COVID-19 vaccine.

CDR3 loop: CASSLGGTRGSGETQYF. CDR3 sequence (DNA): TGCGCCAGCAGCTTGGGTGGGACTAGAGGGTCCGGGGAGACCCAGTACTTC. The chain links TRBV5-1 to TRBJ2-5; 8 bases map to TRBD2. The CDR3 has 17 residues. The V segment lost 0 bases and the J segment 5 bases; nucleotides outside the gene matches: 12. Germline lookup yields CDR1 SGHRS and CDR2 YFSETQ.

V is TRBV5-1 and J is TRBJ1-2, with 9 nucleotides matching TRBD1. CDR1 is SGHRS, CDR2 YFSETQ, per germline. The CDR3 spans 17 residues. V dropped 0 bases and J dropped 1; count of bases not matched to a gene: 7. This chain's CDR3 is CASSLEGTGRDNYGYTF. The CDR3 DNA follows: TGCGCCAGCAGCTTGGAAGGGACAGGGAGAGATAACTATGGCTACACCTTC.